Listed below are T cell receptor beta chains from one sample, sequenced in a study of OX40 agonist ivuxolimab in advanced cancers. Sequenced by immunoSEQ multiplex PCR; TCRdb stores in-frame clones only, minus some. The table shows 50,000 or so clones, with roughly 85% occurring only once. This material consisted of CD4+ or CD8+ T cells sorted from blood, taken in a trial of the OX40 agonist ivuxolimab. The receptors come from an adult with an advanced solid tumor such as melanoma, head and neck, liver or kidney cancer. Both conserved end residues are part of each CDR3. The order of the fields is D gene, J gene, V gene, clone size, CDR3 DNA, CDR3 protein. D genes are given only for firm matches. Some rows mark clone size as missing; the rest say once, few, many or name a class of expanded clone.

d_gene: TRBD1
j_gene: TRBJ1-4
v_gene: TRBV19
abundance: NA
CDR3nt: TGTGCCAGTAGGGGGACAGGGCCTTTTGAAAAACTGTTTTTT
CDR3aa: CASRGTGPFEKLFF

d_gene: NA
j_gene: TRBJ2-5
v_gene: TRBV12-5
abundance: NA
CDR3nt: TGTGCTAGTGGTTTATTTGGCGGGGGCCTACAAGAGACCCAGTACTTC
CDR3aa: CASGLFGGGLQETQYF

d_gene: TRBD1
j_gene: TRBJ2-1
v_gene: TRBV7-7
abundance: NA
CDR3nt: TGTGCCAGCAGCCTCGGGACAGGGGGCTGGGATGAGCAGTTCTTC
CDR3aa: CASSLGTGGWDEQFF

d_gene: NA
j_gene: TRBJ1-1
v_gene: TRBV4-1
abundance: NA
CDR3nt: TGCGCCAGCAGCCAAGTAGGTAACACTGAAGCTTTCTTT
CDR3aa: CASSQVGNTEAFF

d_gene: TRBD2
j_gene: TRBJ2-1
v_gene: TRBV5-6
abundance: few
CDR3nt: TGTGCCAGCACCTTGTTCGGGGGGGATGAGCAGTTCTTC
CDR3aa: CASTLFGGDEQFF

d_gene: NA
j_gene: TRBJ2-7
v_gene: TRBV6-1
abundance: NA
CDR3nt: TGTGCCAGCAGTGACAAGTACGAGCAGTACTTC
CDR3aa: CASSDKYEQYF

d_gene: NA
j_gene: TRBJ2-7
v_gene: TRBV7-9
abundance: NA
CDR3nt: TGTGCCAGCAGCCCGAGGGTAGGGGTCACCTACGAGCAGTACTTC
CDR3aa: CASSPRVGVTYEQYF

d_gene: NA
j_gene: TRBJ1-1
v_gene: TRBV5-5
abundance: once
CDR3nt: TGTGCCAGCAGCTTGGGGTCCGAGCATTCTTTGGTCGAAGCTTTCTTT
CDR3aa: CASSLGSEHSLVEAFF

d_gene: NA
j_gene: TRBJ1-1
v_gene: TRBV6-5
abundance: NA
CDR3nt: TGTGCCAGCAGTTACTCGTTGGGGGTAGAAGCTTTCTTT
CDR3aa: CASSYSLGVEAFF

d_gene: TRBD1
j_gene: TRBJ1-3
v_gene: TRBV7-6
abundance: NA
CDR3nt: TGTGCCAGCAGCCATCCGCGGACAGGAATAAACTCCGGAAACACCATATATTTT
CDR3aa: CASSHPRTGINSGNTIYF

d_gene: NA
j_gene: TRBJ2-3
v_gene: TRBV9
abundance: NA
CDR3nt: TGTGCCAGCAGCGTAGCGGGGGCCTTCAAAGATACGCAGTATTTT
CDR3aa: CASSVAGAFKDTQYF

d_gene: TRBD1
j_gene: TRBJ1-1
v_gene: TRBV28
abundance: once
CDR3nt: TGTGCCAGCAGTTTCGCTGGGACAGGGGTCTTGAACACTGAAGCTTTCTTT
CDR3aa: CASSFAGTGVLNTEAFF

d_gene: NA
j_gene: TRBJ1-1
v_gene: TRBV29-1
abundance: NA
CDR3nt: TGCAGCTCTCACGAGGGAGTAAACACTGAAGCTTTCTTT
CDR3aa: CSSHEGVNTEAFF

d_gene: NA
j_gene: TRBJ1-1
v_gene: TRBV29-1
abundance: NA
CDR3nt: TGCAGCGTCTCCCCAGGGCATCTTGAAGCTTTCTTT
CDR3aa: CSVSPGHLEAFF

d_gene: NA
j_gene: TRBJ2-1
v_gene: TRBV11-2
abundance: NA
CDR3nt: TGTGCCAGCAGCTTAGGTTGGGGGCCAGCTGGGAGCAATGAGCAGTTCTTC
CDR3aa: CASSLGWGPAGSNEQFF

d_gene: NA
j_gene: TRBJ1-1
v_gene: TRBV5-4
abundance: NA
CDR3nt: TGTGCCAGCAGCTTGGCCGGCGGCGGTGAAGCTTTCTTT
CDR3aa: CASSLAGGGEAFF

d_gene: NA
j_gene: TRBJ1-1
v_gene: TRBV7-9
abundance: NA
CDR3nt: TGTGCCAGCAGCTCCACGGGGGGGGGTGAAGCTTTCTTT
CDR3aa: CASSSTGGGEAFF

d_gene: NA
j_gene: TRBJ2-1
v_gene: TRBV7-9
abundance: NA
CDR3nt: TGTGCCAGCAGCTTACTCCGACAGGGACTATACATTGAGCAGTTCTTC
CDR3aa: CASSLLRQGLYIEQFF

d_gene: NA
j_gene: TRBJ2-1
v_gene: TRBV18
abundance: once
CDR3nt: TGTGCCAGCTCACCGGCTAGCGATGAGCAGTTCTTC
CDR3aa: CASSPASDEQFF

d_gene: TRBD1
j_gene: TRBJ2-5
v_gene: TRBV10-3
abundance: NA
CDR3nt: TGTGCCATCAGTGACAAGGACAGGGCTGGGGGTGAGACCCAGTACTTC
CDR3aa: CAISDKDRAGGETQYF

d_gene: TRBD1
j_gene: TRBJ2-1
v_gene: TRBV9
abundance: NA
CDR3nt: TGTGCCAGCTCTGACCGGGACAGGGCCTATGAGCAGTTCTTC
CDR3aa: CASSDRDRAYEQFF

d_gene: NA
j_gene: TRBJ1-1
v_gene: TRBV9
abundance: NA
CDR3nt: TGTGCCAGCAGCGTATCGGCGGGGGCGCGTACTGAAGCTTTCTTT
CDR3aa: CASSVSAGARTEAFF

d_gene: NA
j_gene: TRBJ1-5
v_gene: TRBV30
abundance: NA
CDR3nt: TGTGCCTGGAGCACCGGGCCGGCAGAGAATAGCAATCAGCCCCAGCATTTT
CDR3aa: CAWSTGPAENSNQPQHF

d_gene: NA
j_gene: TRBJ1-6
v_gene: TRBV7-6
abundance: NA
CDR3nt: TGTGCCAGCAGCTTAGGTAAAGGGGATTCACCCCTCCACTTT
CDR3aa: CASSLGKGDSPLHF

d_gene: NA
j_gene: TRBJ2-1
v_gene: TRBV19
abundance: NA
CDR3nt: TGTGCCAGTAGGATTGGGGACGGTTACAATGAGCAGTTCTTC
CDR3aa: CASRIGDGYNEQFF